This TCR beta chain was identified during a study of blood T cells in healthy people across ages. A sample-barcoded 5' primer and a J-beta primer mix were used in a second PCR of roughly 6 to 12 cycles. A template-switch adaptor with 12 random nucleotides tagged each cDNA molecule. TCRdb reprocessed the 5' RACE reads via MiXCR and lists one record per CDR3 protein. The sample shows hundreds of thousands of distinct CDR3 sequences, roughly 41% of them seen only once. This clonotype was found a few times. What it recognizes is unknown. Study observations and caveats: Researchers deemed the diversity estimates from one million T cells underestimates.

This CDR3 spans 14 amino acids. Germline lookup yields CDR1 SGHTA and CDR2 FQGNSA. Trimming removed 5 bases from V and 2 bases from J; junction bases left unmatched: 2. This chain joins TRBV7-2 and TRBJ2-7, with 11 bases aligning to TRBD1. The clonotype originates from a man aged 80 or over in good health. Sequenced input: blood. CDR3 in DNA: TGTGCCAGCAGCGGGACAGGGGGAGCCTACGAGCAGTACTTC. Its protein product is CASSGTGGAYEQYF. Drawing the rest from reference TRBV7-2 and TRBJ2-7, the complete variable domain is GAGVSQSPSNKVTEKGKDVELRCDPISGHTALYWYRQSLGQGLEFLIYFQGNSAPDKSGLPSDRFSAERTGGSVSTLTIQRTQQEDSAVYLCASSGTGGAYEQYFGPGTRLTVT.